The rows below give T cell receptor beta chains drawn from one sample of a study of tumor-infiltrating lymphocytes in primary liver carcinoma. TCRdb independently ran MiXCR on the multiplex PCR reads; one entry per CDR3 protein. The sample contains roughly 50,000 distinct CDR3 sequences, roughly 77% of which appear only once. The specimen was liver tumor tissue from sampling region 2. These receptors all stem from a middle-aged man with primary liver carcinoma and hepatitis B virus infection. CDR3s include the opening cysteine and the closing phenylalanine or tryptophan. D genes are given only for firm matches. For some rows the clone size is stated as once, few or many, or as a class when expanded; others skip it.

CASSEYGGSGYGYTF	TGTGCCAGCAGTGAATACGGGGGTTCGGGCTATGGCTACACCTTC	-	many	TRBV6-1	TRBJ1-2
CASSYLYGSRTDTQYF	TGTGCCAGCAGTTACCTCTACGGCAGCCGCACAGATACGCAGTATTTT	-	many	TRBV6-5	TRBJ2-3
CASSGDKTYEQCF	TGTGCCAGCAGCGGTGACAAGACCTACGAGCAGTGCTTC	-	-	TRBV7-8	TRBJ2-7
CAINRDDSVQYF	TGTGCCATCAACCGAGATGACTCAGTGCAGTACTTC	-	-	TRBV10-3	TRBJ2-7
CASSGTLWEALF	TGTGCGAGCAGTGGTACCCTATGGGAAGCTCTCTTT	-	-	TRBV6-1	TRBJ1-1
CASSLGEVSLQPQHF	TGCGCCAGCAGTCTAGGGGAGGTTAGTCTTCAGCCCCAGCATTTT	-	-	TRBV4-1	TRBJ1-5
CSATGGVVYNEQFF	TGCAGCGCTACGGGGGGAGTGGTGTACAATGAGCAGTTCTTC	TRBD2	-	TRBV29-1	TRBJ2-1
CVSSRMGGQGFSTGAFF	TGTGTCAGCAGCCGAATGGGGGGACAGGGGTTCAGCACTGGAGCTTTCTTT	TRBD1	-	TRBV11-2	TRBJ1-1
CASSPGQGAVNQPQHF	TGCGCCAGCAGCCCTGGACAGGGGGCGGTCAATCAGCCCCAGCATTTT	TRBD1	many	TRBV4-1	TRBJ1-5
CASSILAGGEQYF	TGTGCCAGCAGTATACTAGCGGGAGGGGAACAGTACTTC	TRBD2	-	TRBV28	TRBJ2-7
CASSLTGTTYEQYF	TGTGCCAGCAGCTTAACTGGCACTACTTACGAGCAGTACTTC	-	-	TRBV11-2	TRBJ2-7
CVSSEGSDTDTQYF	TGTGTCAGCAGTGAAGGGTCAGACACAGATACGCAGTATTTT	-	-	TRBV6-1	TRBJ2-3
CASSDSRRKTGYTF	TGCGCCAGCAGTGATAGCCGGAGGAAAACTGGTTACACCTTC	-	few	TRBV10-1	TRBJ1-2
CAISPTSGNSEQYF	TGTGCCATCAGTCCGACTAGCGGGAATTCCGAACAGTACTTC	TRBD2	-	TRBV6-2/TRBV6-3	TRBJ2-7
CASSYHRDSSYEQYF	TGTGCCAGCAGTTATCACCGGGACAGCTCCTACGAGCAGTACTTC	TRBD1	many	TRBV6-6	TRBJ2-7
CASSLRPGARELSF	TGTGCCAGCAGCCTCCGACCGGGGGCCCGGGAGCTGTCATTT	-	-	TRBV11-2	TRBJ2-2
CATSAGTSFVGEQYF	TGTGCCACCAGCGCCGGGACTAGTTTCGTGGGCGAGCAGTACTTC	TRBD2	-	TRBV9	TRBJ2-7
CASSFPLPGLSSTDTQYF	TGTGCCAGCAGTTTCCCCCTCCCTGGTCTATCTAGCACAGATACGCAGTATTTT	-	few	TRBV28	TRBJ2-3
CPSSQGIAMGEQFF	TGTCCCAGCAGCCAAGGTATTGCTATGGGTGAGCAGTTCTTC	-	-	TRBV4-2	TRBJ2-1
CTSSKGLAVSTGTQYF	TGTACCAGTAGCAAGGGACTAGCGGTTAGCACAGGTACGCAGTATTTT	TRBD2	-	TRBV11-1	TRBJ2-3
CASRRGRDLAYEQYF	TGTGCCAGCAGACGCGGGCGGGATCTAGCCTACGAGCAGTACTTC	-	-	TRBV6-2/TRBV6-3	TRBJ2-7
CVSSFQGSGGELLF	TGTGTCAGCAGCTTTCAGGGGTCGGGCGGGGAGCTGCTTTTT	-	-	TRBV5-4	TRBJ2-2
CASRGGGGPSRYEQYF	TGTGCCAGCCGTGGGGGGGGAGGTCCCTCCCGATATGAGCAGTACTTC	TRBD2	-	TRBV6-6	TRBJ2-7
CASMARYNSPLHF	TGTGCCAGCATGGCTCGGTATAATTCACCCCTCCACTTT	-	-	TRBV6-5	TRBJ1-6
CRPRLDNEQFF	TGTAGGCCCCGGCTAGACAATGAGCAGTTCTTC	-	-	TRBV29-1	TRBJ2-1
CASSSGGGGSAGELFF	TGTGCCAGCAGCTCTGGAGGTGGCGGGAGTGCCGGGGAGCTGTTTTTT	TRBD2	-	TRBV12-3/TRBV12-4	TRBJ2-2
CASSPISSGDSQETQYF	TGTGCCAGCAGTCCCATTTCTAGCGGAGACTCCCAAGAGACCCAGTACTTC	TRBD2	-	TRBV28	TRBJ2-5
CVSSESNSGQPQHF	TGCGTCAGCAGTGAGTCCAACTCTGGTCAGCCCCAGCATTTT	-	-	TRBV10-2	TRBJ1-5
CASTAGQRGNEQFF	TGCGCCAGTACTGCAGGTCAGAGGGGCAATGAGCAGTTCTTT	-	-	TRBV12-3/TRBV12-4	TRBJ2-1
CACGPPGSSNIGELFF	TGTGCTTGTGGTCCCCCGGGCAGCTCGAACATCGGGGAGCTGTTTTTT	-	once	TRBV12-5	TRBJ2-2
CASSPRDRTYEQYF	TGTGCCAGCAGCCCCCGGGACAGAACCTACGAGCAGTACTTC	TRBD1	many	TRBV12-3/TRBV12-4	TRBJ2-7
CASRTAYEQYF	TGTGCCAGTCGGACAGCGTACGAGCAGTACTTC	-	many	TRBV6-2/TRBV6-3	TRBJ2-7
CASTTQGPPYDQYF	TGCGCCAGCACCACACAGGGTCCCCCCTACGATCAGTACTTC	-	-	TRBV10-2	TRBJ2-7
CASRESGTTYGYTF	TGTGCCAGCAGAGAGAGTGGCACCACCTATGGCTACACCTTT	-	once	TRBV11-2	TRBJ1-2
CAISESRAPDEQLF	TGTGCCATCAGTGAGTCTAGGGCGCCCGATGAGCAGCTCTTC	-	-	TRBV10-3	TRBJ2-1
CANSREQGASHGYTF	TGTGCCAATAGTCGCGAACAGGGGGCTAGCCATGGCTACACCTTC	TRBD1	-	TRBV6-5	TRBJ1-2
CANTLVQTIEKLFF	TGTGCCAACACTTTAGTGCAGACTATTGAAAAACTGTTTTTT	-	-	TRBV12-3/TRBV12-4	TRBJ1-4
CASSSQRGRGDYRSNCEQYF	TGTGCCAGCAGTTCCCAGCGCGGACGGGGTGACTACCGGTCAAACTGCGAGCAGTACTTC	-	-	TRBV28	TRBJ2-7
CASGQDFIGSSYEQYF	TGCGCCAGTGGCCAAGATTTTATCGGAAGCTCCTATGAGCAGTACTTC	-	-	TRBV4-1	TRBJ2-7
CAISEKVGAHEHYF	TGTGCCATCAGTGAAAAAGTGGGAGCGCACGAGCACTACTTC	-	-	TRBV10-3	TRBJ2-7
CADRLGPSSYEQYF	TGCGCCGACAGACTAGGGCCGAGCTCCTACGAGCAGTACTTC	-	-	TRBV4-1	TRBJ2-7
CASSSSDSGLAEGPGNEQFF	TGCGCCAGCAGCTCCTCAGACAGCGGACTAGCGGAAGGACCGGGAAATGAGCAGTTCTTC	TRBD2	-	TRBV4-1	TRBJ2-1
CASGLYGGLASTGELFF	TGTGCCAGCGGCTTATACGGAGGACTAGCTAGCACCGGGGAGCTGTTTTTT	TRBD2	-	TRBV7-2	TRBJ2-2
CARSQVEWAGYYGYTF	TGCGCCAGAAGCCAAGTGGAGTGGGCAGGATACTATGGCTACACCTTC	-	-	TRBV4-1	TRBJ1-2
CASSRAVPIYGYIF	TGTGCCAGCAGCCGTGCCGTGCCAATCTATGGCTACATCTTC	-	-	TRBV7-9	TRBJ1-2
CAGSLSGGSYEQYF	TGTGCCGGCAGTTTAAGTGGGGGCTCCTACGAGCAGTACTTC	-	many	TRBV12-3/TRBV12-4	TRBJ2-7
CASNQVRGHPQHF	TGCGCCAGCAACCAAGTTAGGGGGCATCCCCAGCATTTT	TRBD1	-	TRBV4-1	TRBJ1-5
CASSKWFEAHEQFF	TGTGCCAGCAGTAAGTGGTTCGAGGCACATGAGCAGTTCTTC	-	-	TRBV25-1	TRBJ2-1
CASSPTGGGWQKQYF	TGCGCCAGCAGCCCCACAGGGGGCGGTTGGCAGAAGCAGTACTTC	TRBD1	-	TRBV4-1	TRBJ2-7
CSIDPFPGLAGGYREETQYF	TGCAGCATTGACCCATTCCCCGGACTAGCTGGAGGGTATAGGGAGGAGACCCAGTACTTC	TRBD2	-	TRBV29-1	TRBJ2-5
CACSESRQYTGELFF	TGTGCCTGCAGTGAGTCGAGACAGTACACCGGGGAGCTGTTTTTT	-	-	TRBV10-3	TRBJ2-2
CAWRRCSDTEAFF	TGTGCCTGGAGAAGGTGTTCGGACACCGAAGCTTTCTTT	-	few	TRBV30	TRBJ1-1
CTSSYRVEYSSQPQHF	TGTACCAGCAGTTACCGAGTAGAGTATAGTAGTCAGCCCCAGCATTTT	-	-	TRBV6-6	TRBJ1-5
CASSLGGRANTEAFF	TGTGCCAGCAGCTTAGGGGGGAGGGCGAACACTGAAGCCTTCTTT	-	-	TRBV7-8	TRBJ1-1
CVSSPTGNNEQFF	TGTGTCAGCAGTCCAACAGGGAACAATGAGCAGTTCTTC	-	-	TRBV6-5	TRBJ2-1
CASNHGDGIRNTEAIF	TGTGCCAGCAACCACGGAGACGGCATCAGGAACACTGAAGCTATCTTT	-	-	TRBV6-5	TRBJ1-1
CASTRGGTGHAADGQFF	TGTGCCAGCACCCGTGGGGGCACCGGCCACGCAGCCGATGGGCAGTTCTTC	-	-	TRBV5-4	TRBJ2-1
CASSLQGTGELFF	TGTGCCAGCAGCTTGCAGGGAACCGGGGAGCTGTTTTTT	-	-	TRBV7-9	TRBJ2-2